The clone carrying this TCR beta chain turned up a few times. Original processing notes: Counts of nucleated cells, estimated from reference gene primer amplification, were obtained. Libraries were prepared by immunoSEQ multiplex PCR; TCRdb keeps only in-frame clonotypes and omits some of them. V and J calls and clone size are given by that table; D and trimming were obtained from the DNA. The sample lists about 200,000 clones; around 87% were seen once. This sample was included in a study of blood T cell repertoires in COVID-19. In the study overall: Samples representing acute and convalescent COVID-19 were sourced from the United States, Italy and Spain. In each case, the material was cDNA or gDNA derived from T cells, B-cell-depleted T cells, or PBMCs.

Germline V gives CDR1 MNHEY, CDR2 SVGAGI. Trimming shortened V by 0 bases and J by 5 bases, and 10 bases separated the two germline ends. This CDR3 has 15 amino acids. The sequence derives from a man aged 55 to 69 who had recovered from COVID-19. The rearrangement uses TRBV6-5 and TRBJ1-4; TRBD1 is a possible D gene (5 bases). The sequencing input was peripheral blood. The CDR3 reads CASSYSQGYNEKLFF. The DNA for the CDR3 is TGTGCCAGCAGTTACTCCCAGGGCTACAATGAAAAACTGTTTTTT.